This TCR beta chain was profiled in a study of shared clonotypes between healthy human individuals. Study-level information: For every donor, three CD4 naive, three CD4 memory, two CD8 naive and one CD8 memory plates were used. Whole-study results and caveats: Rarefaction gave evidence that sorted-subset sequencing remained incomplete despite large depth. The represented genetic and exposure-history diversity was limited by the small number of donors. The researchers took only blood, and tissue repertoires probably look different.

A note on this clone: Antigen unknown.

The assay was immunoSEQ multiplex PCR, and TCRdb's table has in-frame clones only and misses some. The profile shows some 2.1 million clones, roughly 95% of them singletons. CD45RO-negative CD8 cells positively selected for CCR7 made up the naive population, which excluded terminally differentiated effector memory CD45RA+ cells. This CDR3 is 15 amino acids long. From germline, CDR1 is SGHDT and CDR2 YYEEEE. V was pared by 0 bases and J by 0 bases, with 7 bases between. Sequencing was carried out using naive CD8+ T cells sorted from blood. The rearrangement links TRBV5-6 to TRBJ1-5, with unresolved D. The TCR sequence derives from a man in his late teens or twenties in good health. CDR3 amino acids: CASSLGHYSNQPQHF. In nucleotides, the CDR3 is TGTGCCAGCAGCTTGGGACACTATAGCAATCAGCCCCAGCATTTT.